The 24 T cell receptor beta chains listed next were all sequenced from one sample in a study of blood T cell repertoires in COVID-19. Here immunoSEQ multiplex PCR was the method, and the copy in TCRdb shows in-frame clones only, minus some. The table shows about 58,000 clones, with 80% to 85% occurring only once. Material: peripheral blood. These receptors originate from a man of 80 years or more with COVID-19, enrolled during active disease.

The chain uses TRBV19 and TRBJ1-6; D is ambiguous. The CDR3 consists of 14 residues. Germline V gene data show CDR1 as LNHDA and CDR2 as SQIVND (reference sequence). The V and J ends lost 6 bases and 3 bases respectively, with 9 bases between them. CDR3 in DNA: TGTGCCAGTAGAAAAGAGGGCTATAATTCACCCCTCCACTTT. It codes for CASRKEGYNSPLHF.

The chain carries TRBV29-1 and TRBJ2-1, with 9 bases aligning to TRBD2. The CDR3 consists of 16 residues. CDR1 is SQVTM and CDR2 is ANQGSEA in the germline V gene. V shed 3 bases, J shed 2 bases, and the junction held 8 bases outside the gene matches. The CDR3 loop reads CSVDKGIAGAYNEQFF. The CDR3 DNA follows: TGCAGCGTTGACAAGGGGATAGCGGGGGCCTACAATGAGCAGTTCTTC.

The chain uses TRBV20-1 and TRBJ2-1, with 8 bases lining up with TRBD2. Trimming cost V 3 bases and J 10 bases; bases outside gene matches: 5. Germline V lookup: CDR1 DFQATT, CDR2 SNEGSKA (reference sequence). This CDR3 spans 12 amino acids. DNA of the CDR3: TGCAGTGCTAGTGAGGGGACTAGAGAGCAGTTCTTC. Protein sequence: CSASEGTREQFF.

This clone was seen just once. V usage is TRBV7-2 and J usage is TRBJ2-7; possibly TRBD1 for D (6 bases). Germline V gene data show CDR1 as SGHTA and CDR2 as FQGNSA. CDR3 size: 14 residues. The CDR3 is CASSLNRVSHEQYV. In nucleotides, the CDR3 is TGTGCCAGCAGCTTAAACAGGGTCTCCCACGAGCAGTACGTC.

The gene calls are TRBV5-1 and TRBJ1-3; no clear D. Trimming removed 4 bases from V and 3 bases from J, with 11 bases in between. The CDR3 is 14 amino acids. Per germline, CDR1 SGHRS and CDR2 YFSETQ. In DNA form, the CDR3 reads TGCGCCAGCAGCCCTCGGACTCTTGGAAACACCATATATTTT. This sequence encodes CASSPRTLGNTIYF.

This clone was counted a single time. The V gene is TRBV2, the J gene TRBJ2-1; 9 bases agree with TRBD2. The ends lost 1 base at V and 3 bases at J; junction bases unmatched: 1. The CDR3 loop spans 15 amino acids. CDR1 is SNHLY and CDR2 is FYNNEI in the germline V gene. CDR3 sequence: CASSEGAGGYNEQFF. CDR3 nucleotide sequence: TGTGCCAGCAGTGAAGGAGCGGGGGGCTACAATGAGCAGTTCTTC.

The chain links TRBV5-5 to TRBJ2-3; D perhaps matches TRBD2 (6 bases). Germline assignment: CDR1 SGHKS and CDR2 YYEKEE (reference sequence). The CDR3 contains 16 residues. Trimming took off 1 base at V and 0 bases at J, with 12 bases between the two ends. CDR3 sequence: CASSLRGSPSTDTQYF. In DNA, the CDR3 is TGTGCCAGCAGCTTGCGGGGGAGTCCTAGCACAGATACGCAGTATTTT. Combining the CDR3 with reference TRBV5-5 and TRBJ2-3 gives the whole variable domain DAGVTQSPTHLIKTRGQQVTLRCSPISGHKSVSWYQQVLGQGPQFIFQYYEKEERGRGNFPDRFSARQFPNYSSELNVNALLLGDSALYLCASSLRGSPSTDTQYFGPGTRLTVL.

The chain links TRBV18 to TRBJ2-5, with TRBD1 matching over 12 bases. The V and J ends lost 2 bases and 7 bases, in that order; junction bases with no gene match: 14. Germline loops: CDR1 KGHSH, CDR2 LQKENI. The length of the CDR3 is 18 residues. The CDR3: CASSPVGTGGLVKGTQYF. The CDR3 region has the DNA TGTGCCAGCTCACCAGTCGGGACAGGGGGCCTTGTCAAAGGGACCCAGTACTTC.

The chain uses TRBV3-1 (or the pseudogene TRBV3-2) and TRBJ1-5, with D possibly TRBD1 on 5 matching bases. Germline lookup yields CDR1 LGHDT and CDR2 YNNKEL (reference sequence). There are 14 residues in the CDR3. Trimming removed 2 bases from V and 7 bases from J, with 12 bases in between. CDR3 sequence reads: CASSQRAGPQPQHF. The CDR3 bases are TGTGCCAGCAGCCAAAGGGCAGGGCCACAGCCCCAGCATTTT.

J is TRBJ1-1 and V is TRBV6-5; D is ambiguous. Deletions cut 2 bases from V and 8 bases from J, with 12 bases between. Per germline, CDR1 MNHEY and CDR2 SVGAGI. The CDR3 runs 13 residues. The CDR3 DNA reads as TGTGCCAGCAGTTACGATCCCAGGAACGAAGCTTTCTTT. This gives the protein CASSYDPRNEAFF.

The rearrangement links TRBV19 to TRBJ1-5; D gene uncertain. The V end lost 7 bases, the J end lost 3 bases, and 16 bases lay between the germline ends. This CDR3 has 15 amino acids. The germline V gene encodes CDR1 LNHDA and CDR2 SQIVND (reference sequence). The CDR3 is CASKRGGRYNQPQHF. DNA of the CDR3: TGTGCCAGTAAACGGGGAGGCCGTTACAATCAGCCCCAGCATTTT.

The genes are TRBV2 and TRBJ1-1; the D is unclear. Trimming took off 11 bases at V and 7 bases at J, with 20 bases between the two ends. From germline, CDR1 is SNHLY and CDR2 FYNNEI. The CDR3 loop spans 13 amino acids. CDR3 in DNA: TGTGCCGGAAAAGACCGACGTGGCGGTGAAGCTTTCTTT. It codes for CAGKDRRGGEAFF.

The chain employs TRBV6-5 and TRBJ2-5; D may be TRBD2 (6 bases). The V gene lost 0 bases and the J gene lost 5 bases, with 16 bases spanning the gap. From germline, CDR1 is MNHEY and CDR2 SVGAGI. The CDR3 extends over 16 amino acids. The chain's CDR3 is CASSYSSSDGGETQYF. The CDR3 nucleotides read TGTGCCAGCAGTTACTCGTCTAGCGACGGAGGGGAGACCCAGTACTTC.

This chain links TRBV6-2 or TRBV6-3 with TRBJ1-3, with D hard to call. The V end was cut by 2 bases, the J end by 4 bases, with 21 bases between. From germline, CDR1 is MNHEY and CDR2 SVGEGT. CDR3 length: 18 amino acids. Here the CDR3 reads CASSYGLEALARGNTIYF. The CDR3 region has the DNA TGTGCCAGCAGTTACGGGTTGGAGGCTCTCGCGCGAGGAAACACCATATATTTT.

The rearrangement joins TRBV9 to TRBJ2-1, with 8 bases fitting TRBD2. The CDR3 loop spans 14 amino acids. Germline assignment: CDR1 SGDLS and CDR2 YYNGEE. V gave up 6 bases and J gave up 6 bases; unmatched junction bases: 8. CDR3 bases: TGTGCCAGCACCATCAGCGGGGGCGGCAATGAGCAGTTCTTC. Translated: CASTISGGGNEQFF.

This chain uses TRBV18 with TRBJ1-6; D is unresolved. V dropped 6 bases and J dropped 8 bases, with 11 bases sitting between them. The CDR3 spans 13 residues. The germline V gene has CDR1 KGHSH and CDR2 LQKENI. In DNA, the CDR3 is TGTGCCAGCTCCCGCGGGCCCGATTCACCCCTCCACTTT. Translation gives CASSRGPDSPLHF.

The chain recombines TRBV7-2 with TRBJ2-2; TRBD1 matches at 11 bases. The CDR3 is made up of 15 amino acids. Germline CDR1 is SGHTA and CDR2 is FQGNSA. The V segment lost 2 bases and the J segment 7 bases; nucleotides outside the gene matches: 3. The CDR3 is CASSLWGQGVGELFF. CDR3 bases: TGTGCCAGCAGCTTATGGGGACAGGGGGTCGGGGAGCTGTTTTTT.

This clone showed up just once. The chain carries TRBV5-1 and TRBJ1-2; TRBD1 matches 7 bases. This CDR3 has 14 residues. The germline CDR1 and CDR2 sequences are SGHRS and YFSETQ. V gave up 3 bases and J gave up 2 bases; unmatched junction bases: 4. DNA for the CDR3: TGCGCCAGCAGCTCGACAGGGATAAACTATGGCTACACCTTC. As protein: CASSSTGINYGYTF.

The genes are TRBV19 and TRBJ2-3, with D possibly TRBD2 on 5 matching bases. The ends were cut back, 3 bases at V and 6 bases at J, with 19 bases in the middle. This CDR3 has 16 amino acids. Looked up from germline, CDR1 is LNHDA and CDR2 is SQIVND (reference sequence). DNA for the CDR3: TGTGCCAGTAGTATTAATACCGCTGGAGGTACCGATACGCAGTATTTT. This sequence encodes CASSINTAGGTDTQYF.

The CDR3 DNA sequence: TGTGCCAGCAGCGTACCCCAGACTAGCGGGAGTGACGATACGCAGTATTTT. It translates to CASSVPQTSGSDDTQYF. The gene calls are TRBV9 and TRBJ2-3, with 12 bases fitting TRBD2. The CDR3 consists of 17 residues. J was trimmed by 6 bases and V by 1 base; bases with no gene match: 9. CDR1 and CDR2 from the germline V gene are SGDLS and YYNGEE.

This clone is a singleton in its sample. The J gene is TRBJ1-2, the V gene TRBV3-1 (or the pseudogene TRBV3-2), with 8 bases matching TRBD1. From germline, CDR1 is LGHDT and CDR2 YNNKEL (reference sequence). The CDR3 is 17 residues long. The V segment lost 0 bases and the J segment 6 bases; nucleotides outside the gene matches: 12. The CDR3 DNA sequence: TGTGCCAGCAGCCAAGAAGTGGTGAGGAACAGGGGGGATGGCTACACCTTC. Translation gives CASSQEVVRNRGDGYTF.

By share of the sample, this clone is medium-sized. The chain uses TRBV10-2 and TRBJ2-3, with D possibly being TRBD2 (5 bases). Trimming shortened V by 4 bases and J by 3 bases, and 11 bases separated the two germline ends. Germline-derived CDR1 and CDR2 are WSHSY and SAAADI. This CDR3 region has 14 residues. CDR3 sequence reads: CASSALAATDTQYF. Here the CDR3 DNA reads TGCGCCAGCAGTGCCCTAGCTGCTACAGATACGCAGTATTTT.

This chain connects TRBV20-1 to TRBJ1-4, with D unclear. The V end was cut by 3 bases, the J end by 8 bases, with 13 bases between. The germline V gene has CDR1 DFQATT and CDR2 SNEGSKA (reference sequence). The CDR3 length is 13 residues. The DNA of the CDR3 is TGCAGTGCTAGTTCCGGTCGGGTCGAAAAACTGTTTTTT. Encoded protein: CSASSGRVEKLFF.

The CDR3, as DNA: TGTGCCAGCAGCTTACAGATATTGAACACTGAAGCTTTCTTT. The encoded protein is CASSLQILNTEAFF. This chain connects TRBV11-2 to TRBJ1-1; no reliable D call. CDR3 length: 14 residues. The V end lost 2 bases, the J end lost 0 bases, and 7 bases lay between the germline ends. Germline CDR1 SGHAT, CDR2 FQNNGV.